This T cell receptor beta chain appears in the sequencing data of a study of T-cell reconstitution after alpha-beta-depleted transplantation in children. Germline V lookup: CDR1 SGHTA, CDR2 FQGNSA. The V end lost 1 base, the J end lost 3 bases, and 13 bases lay between the germline ends. The CDR3 runs 15 residues. This clonotype was observed at least ten times. Library preparation (for TCRbeta) was performed with unique molecular identifiers. In TCRdb, the PCR reads were re-called with MiXCR into one record per CDR3 protein. The sample holds around 680,000 distinct CDR3 sequences, approximately 15% seen once.

This TCR was recovered from a human donor who donated a stem cell graft to a child with acute myeloid leukemia. The sequenced sample was PBMCs from the stem cell graft donor, obtained from the stem cell graft. The rearrangement joins TRBV7-2 to TRBJ2-7; D possibly uses TRBD1 or TRBD2 (5 bases each). This chain's CDR3 is CASSLDPGPNYEQYF. Written as DNA, the CDR3 is TGTGCCAGCAGCTTAGACCCGGGACCCAACTACGAGCAGTACTTC.